This T cell receptor (beta chain) was documented in a study of immune characterization of retroperitoneal liposarcoma. TCRdb called the PCR reads again in MiXCR, with one record for every CDR3 protein. Among about 10,000 distinct CDR3 sequences listed, more than 25% were seen once. By share, this clonotype counts as medium-sized. The CDR3 is 15 residues long. V lost 0 bases to trimming and J lost 13 bases, with 19 bases between them. The germline V gene has CDR1 MNHNS and CDR2 SASEGT. V usage is TRBV6-1 and J usage is TRBJ2-1; the D gene is possibly TRBD1 (5 bases). The clonotype comes from a male donor with retroperitoneal liposarcoma. The source material was tumor tissue. In nucleotides, the CDR3 is TGTGCCAGCAGTGAAGCTGACAGATACCAAGAGACCCAGTTCTTC. Translated, it gives CASSEADRYQETQFF.